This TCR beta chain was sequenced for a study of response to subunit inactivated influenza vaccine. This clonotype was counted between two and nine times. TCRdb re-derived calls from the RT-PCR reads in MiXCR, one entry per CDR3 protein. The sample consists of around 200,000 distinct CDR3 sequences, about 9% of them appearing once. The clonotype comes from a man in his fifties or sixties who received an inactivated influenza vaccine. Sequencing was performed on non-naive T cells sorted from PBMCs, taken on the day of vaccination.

CDR3 region: CASSLARGVYNEQFF. CDR3 coding DNA: TGTGCCAGCAGCTTAGCCCGCGGGGTGTACAATGAGCAGTTCTTC. The chain joins TRBV7-9 to TRBJ2-1; a weak D match, TRBD2 (6 bases). Germline CDR1 SEHNR, CDR2 FQNEAQ (reference sequence). This CDR3 is 15 amino acids long. V was trimmed by 0 bases and J by 4 bases, leaving 10 bases between them.